These 3 T cell receptor beta chains came from one sample sequenced in a study of blood T cell repertoires in COVID-19. Sequencing used immunoSEQ multiplex PCR; TCRdb keeps in-frame clones, though not all of them. The table shows fewer than 250,000 clones, with approximately 90% occurring only once. Specimen: peripheral blood. Every receptor here comes from a middle-aged man with acute or convalescent COVID-19.

V is TRBV6-6 and J is TRBJ2-2, with 12 nucleotides matching TRBD2. The length of the CDR3 is 15 residues. The V and J ends lost 8 bases and 4 bases, in that order; junction bases with no gene match: 5. The germline gives CDR1 MNHNY, CDR2 SVGAGI (reference sequence). The CDR3 DNA sequence: TGTGCCAGCCGGGCTAGCGGGGGGGCCACCGGGGAGCTGTTTTTT. Protein product: CASRASGGATGELFF.

The chain links TRBV7-3 to TRBJ2-2; TRBD2 matches 13 bases. CDR1 is SGHTA, CDR2 FQGTGA, per germline. This CDR3 has 17 residues. Unmatched junction bases numbered 7, after V lost 4 bases and J lost 5 bases. CDR3 in DNA: TGTGCCAGCAGCTCAGGACTAGCGGGAGTGTCTACCGGGGAGCTGTTTTTT. This codes for CASSSGLAGVSTGELFF. The full variable domain, rest sourced from reference TRBV7-3 and TRBJ2-2, is GAGVSQTPSNKVTEKGKYVELRCDPISGHTALYWYRQSLGQGPEFLIYFQGTGAADDSGLPNDRFFAVRPEGSVSTLKIQRTERGDSAVYLCASSSGLAGVSTGELFFGEGSRLTVL.

The rearrangement joins TRBV6-5 to TRBJ2-5, with D hard to call. The germline V gene encodes CDR1 MNHEY and CDR2 SVGAGI. CDR3 length: 14 amino acids. V was cut by 4 bases and J by 5 bases, with 14 bases left in between. The CDR3 DNA reads TGTGCCAGCAGTTTTGACACCGGTAGGGAGACCCAGTACTTC. As protein: CASSFDTGRETQYF.